Listed below are T cell receptor beta chains from one sample, sequenced in a study of blood T cell repertoires in COVID-19. Produced via immunoSEQ multiplex PCR; TCRdb's table is partial and in-frame only. The sample consists of tens of thousands of clones, roughly 70% of them appearing once. The sample was peripheral blood. Receptor source: a man between 65 and 79 years old with COVID-19, enrolled during active disease. Each CDR3 is given with its conserved first and last residue. The order of the fields is V gene, D gene, CDR3 protein. The D gene is left open where the match is weak.

>TRBV25-1|TRBD2
CASSESLADYEQYF
>TRBV5-1|TRBD2
CASSTPGLAGETGELFF
>TRBV7-2|TRBD2
CASTLSETSGSRDTQYF
>TRBV28|TRBD1
CASSPTIGTGNYEQYF
>TRBV7-2|-
CASSFQGVGEQYF
>TRBV24-1|-
CATSDQQVTSYNEQFF
>TRBV7-8|-
CASSRLVREQYF
>TRBV6-6|TRBD1
CASRRQGIKDEQYF
>TRBV18|-
CASSPSRGRDGYTF
>TRBV2|-
CASSTEGSSYNSPLHF
>TRBV9|-
CASSVSLGGDGYTF
>TRBV18|TRBD2
CASSPGLAGVSDTQYF
>TRBV7-8|TRBD2
CASSRGGPGNEQFF
>TRBV24-1|TRBD1
CAARTGSNQPQHF
>TRBV19|-
CASGSGDEQYF
>TRBV18|-
CASSPSAGYTQYF
>TRBV21-1|-
CASSKGGLAGQFF
>TRBV5-4|-
CASSGAGQETQYF
>TRBV5-1|-
CASSLGGHESDTQYF
>TRBV27|-
CASSPTGFYEQYF
>TRBV28|TRBD1
CASSYTGGRNTEAFF
>TRBV3-1/TRBV3-2|TRBD2
CASSQGAGVTGELFF
>TRBV4-3|TRBD1
CASSQDGGQGAANYGYTF
>TRBV5-6|TRBD2
CASSLVAGGLNEQFF
>TRBV11-2|-
CASSFIRGSSEQYF
>TRBV5-1|TRBD1
CASSRGQGSLDTQYF
>TRBV5-6|-
CASSSLRGAPLGNEQFF
>TRBV7-2|TRBD2
CASSWGLAPNEQFF
>TRBV14|TRBD1
CASSLAGTGRDEQYF
>TRBV9|-
CASSVHNKETQYF
>TRBV7-2|-
CASNVVEYNSPLHF
>TRBV23-1|TRBD1
CASTPYRGRLAKNIQYF
>TRBV19|TRBD1
CASGGTGAYNEQFF
>TRBV21-1|-
CASSTRTGVEWSNEKLFF
>TRBV19|TRBD2
CASSIGLAGGTDTQYF
>TRBV25-1|-
CASSSGLPGGTDTQYF
>TRBV4-3|TRBD1
CASSLGTGSAYEQYF
>TRBV6-5|-
CASTLGGEQFF
>TRBV24-1|TRBD2
CATRGTIQETQYF
>TRBV19|-
CASTPYPGREDFNYGYTF
>TRBV4-1|TRBD1
CASSYDDRGNSPLHF
>TRBV4-2|TRBD2
CASSQGMASGNEQFF
>TRBV27|TRBD2
CASSLSGLAVGELFF
>TRBV5-1|TRBD1
CASSLERAGGSYEQYF
>TRBV28|-
CASSLGGPSGNTIYF
>TRBV24-1|-
CATSDGSSYEQYF
>TRBV2|TRBD2
CAGQAGEIIQYF
>TRBV5-1|-
CASSLVAQGGADTQYF
>TRBV6-5|-
CASSYTQGGKETQYF
>TRBV24-1|TRBD1
CATSDKGPGQGSLYEQYF
>TRBV6-6|TRBD2
CASSRGFPAGGTPGANVLTF
>TRBV5-5|-
CASSLVAWQGGTDTQYF
>TRBV9|TRBD2
CASSVWTSASPGGEQFF
>TRBV6-2/TRBV6-3|-
CASSYDSWTMNTEAFF
>TRBV9|-
CASSSSGGRGNTIYF
>TRBV3-1/TRBV3-2|-
CASSHGREETQYF
>TRBV27|TRBD1
CASTNALGQRGSPLHF
>TRBV6-1|TRBD1
CASSEVPPGQGNLNEQFF
>TRBV28|-
CASHSTRFGYTF
>TRBV14|-
CASSRGELVDQLGPPYEQYF